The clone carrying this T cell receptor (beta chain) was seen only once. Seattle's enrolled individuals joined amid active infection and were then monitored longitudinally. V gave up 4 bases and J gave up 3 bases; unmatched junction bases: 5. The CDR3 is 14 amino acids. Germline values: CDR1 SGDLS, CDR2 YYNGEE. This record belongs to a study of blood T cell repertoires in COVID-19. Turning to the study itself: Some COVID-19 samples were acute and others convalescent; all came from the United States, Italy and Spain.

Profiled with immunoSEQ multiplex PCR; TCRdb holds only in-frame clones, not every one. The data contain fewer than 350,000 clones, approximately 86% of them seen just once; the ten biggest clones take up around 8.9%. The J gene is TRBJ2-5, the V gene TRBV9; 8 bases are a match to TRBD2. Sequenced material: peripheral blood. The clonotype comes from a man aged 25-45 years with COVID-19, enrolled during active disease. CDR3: CASSLTSGEETQYF. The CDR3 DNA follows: TGTGCCAGCAGCCTCACTAGCGGTGAAGAGACCCAGTACTTC.